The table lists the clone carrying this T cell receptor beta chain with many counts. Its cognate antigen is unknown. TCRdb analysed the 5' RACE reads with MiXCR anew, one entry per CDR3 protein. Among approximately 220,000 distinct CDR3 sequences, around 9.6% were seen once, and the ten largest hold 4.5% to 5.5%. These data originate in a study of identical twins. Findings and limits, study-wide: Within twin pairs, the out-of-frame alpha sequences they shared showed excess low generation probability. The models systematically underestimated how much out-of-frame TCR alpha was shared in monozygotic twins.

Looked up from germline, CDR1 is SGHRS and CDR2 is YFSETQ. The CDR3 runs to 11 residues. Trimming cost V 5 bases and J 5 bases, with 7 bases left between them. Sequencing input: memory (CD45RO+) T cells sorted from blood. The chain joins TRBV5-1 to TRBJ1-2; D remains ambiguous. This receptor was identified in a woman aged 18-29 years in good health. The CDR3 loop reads CASSEGYGYTF. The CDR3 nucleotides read TGCGCCAGCAGTGAGGGTTATGGCTACACCTTC.